The 4 T cell receptor beta chains reported below all come from one sample, sequenced in a study of T-cell reconstitution after alpha-beta-depleted transplantation in children (TCRdb year 2016). Libraries were constructed by PCR. Sequencing relied on an Illumina HiSeq 2500. TCR library preparation used molecular barcoding, with unique molecular identifiers applied to normalize quantification of the TCRbeta repertoire. TCRdb reworked the public reads: Q25 trimming with fastp, MiXCR clone assembly, productive beta chains retained. CDR3 protein sequences are deduplicated, and each keeps its most common genes and DNA. The sample has about 260,000 distinct CDR3 sequences on record, 11% of them singletons. The ten top clones hold less than 25% of the sample. The label giving this sample's treatment or condition can be read as: allogeneic hematopoietic cell transplantation with graft depleted of TCRalphabeta T cells and CD19 B cells.

Sequences were derived from peripheral blood, sampled 180 days after TCRalphabeta/CD19-depleted stem cell transplant. All receptors derive from a male patient aged 2 to 10 who had a stem cell transplant for chronic granulomatous disease, so the T cells may come from the graft donor.

This clonotype was seen many times. The chain uses TRBV27 and TRBJ2-5; 9 nucleotides agree with TRBD1. CDR1 and CDR2 from the germline V gene are MNHEY and SMNVEV (reference sequence). The junction had 6 bases not matched to a gene; V was cut back by 5 bases and J by 5 bases. The CDR3 length is 14 residues. The CDR3 is CASSRDRELETQYF. The CDR3 bases are TGTGCCAGCAGTAGGGACAGGGAATTGGAGACCCAGTACTTC.

Comment on this clonotype: A much bigger clone sits one base away, suggesting this may be a read error. The gene calls are TRBV12-3 or TRBV12-4 and TRBJ2-2, with 9 nucleotides matching TRBD1. The CDR3 runs to 15 residues. The CDR3 sequence is CASSPGQGFTWELFF. CDR3 DNA sequence: TGTGCCAGCAGCCCGGGACAGGGATTCACCTGGGAGCTGTTTTTT.

This clonotype was detected only once. This likely comes from a read error, as the CDR3 has no conserved phenylalanine or tryptophan at its end. V and J are TRBV29-1 and TRBJ1-1, with D maybe TRBD1 (6 bases). Germline V gene data show CDR1 as SQVTM and CDR2 as ANQGSEA. The CDR3 sequence is 13 residues long. This CDR3 reads CSIDRRMNTEAFI. CDR3 DNA: TGCAGCATTGACAGGCGCATGAACACTGAAGCTTTCATT.

This clonotype has only a few counts. The V call is TRBV18, the J call TRBJ1-1; D unclear. CDR3 length: 15 amino acids. Germline V gene data show CDR1 as KGHSH and CDR2 as LQKENI. V lost 1 base to trimming and J lost 3 bases, with 12 bases between them. The CDR3 region is CASSPLELPDTEAFF. CDR3 nucleotides: TGTGCCAGCTCACCACTGGAACTCCCTGACACTGAAGCTTTCTTT.